These 14 T cell receptor beta chains were sequenced from one sample in a study of CD8 T cells in Susac syndrome. RNA in amounts of 0.5 to 1 ug was reverse transcribed with random hexamers. From the immunoSEQ multiplex PCR reads, TCRdb called clonotypes with MiXCR, one entry per CDR3 protein. The table lists 120,000 to 150,000 distinct CDR3 sequences, 90% to 96% of them singletons. Sequencing was done on a sample of CD4+ T cells from PBMCs. These receptors came from a human donor with Susac syndrome.

The chain has TRBV29-1 and TRBJ1-3; 7 nucleotides align to TRBD1. CDR1 and CDR2 from the germline V gene are SQVTM and ANQGSEA. Trimming took 6 bases from V and 2 from J; bases not matched to a gene: 7. The CDR3 runs to 14 residues. The CDR3: CSVLGGETGNTIYF. CDR3 in DNA: TGCAGCGTATTAGGGGGCGAAACTGGAAACACCATATATTTT.

J is TRBJ2-1 and V is TRBV25-1; no clear D. V lost 6 bases and J 4 bases, leaving 7 bases between the germline ends. CDR1 and CDR2 from the germline V gene are MGHDK and SYGVNS. This CDR3 has 12 amino acids. The CDR3 protein is CASRLGYNEQFF. The CDR3, as DNA: TGTGCCAGCAGACTGGGTTACAATGAGCAGTTCTTC.

The J gene is TRBJ2-1, the V gene TRBV28; TRBD2 agrees at 13 bases. The CDR3 has 19 residues. The trim removed 1 base at V and 6 bases at J, leaving 12 bases unmatched. The germline gives CDR1 MDHEN, CDR2 SYDVKM. CDR3 DNA: TGTGCCAGCAGTTTATCCCAATTGTTAACTAGCGGGAGGGCCAATGAGCAGTTCTTC. This sequence encodes CASSLSQLLTSGRANEQFF.

About this clonotype: Germline and junction disagree at one end, which may indicate a read error. This rearrangement joins TRBV9 to TRBJ2-2; unclear D gene. The germline V gene has CDR1 SGDLS and CDR2 YYNGEE. This CDR3 is built from 14 residues. The CDR3 sequence is CASSVATNAGELFF. As DNA, the CDR3 is TGTGCCAGCAGCGTGGCCACGAACGCCGGGGAGCTGTTTTTT.

The chain uses TRBV2 and TRBJ2-1, with a tentative D call TRBD2 (6 bases). Germline V gives CDR1 SNHLY, CDR2 FYNNEI. Trimming cost V 6 bases and J 2 bases, with 11 bases left between them. There are 14 residues in the CDR3. CDR3 protein: CASSSPGAYNEQFF. In DNA form, the CDR3 reads TGTGCCAGCAGCTCCCCGGGGGCCTACAATGAGCAGTTCTTC.

The rearrangement links TRBV28 to TRBJ1-1, with a weak D call TRBD1 (6 bases). Germline CDR1 MDHEN, CDR2 SYDVKM. Trimming pared 3 bases from V and 6 bases from J, leaving 14 bases between. The CDR3 consists of 14 residues. Here the CDR3 DNA reads TGTGCCAGCAGTTTCACGGGGGCTAGGGCTGAAGCTTTCTTT. Residues: CASSFTGARAEAFF.

This clonotype was recorded once. The chain joins TRBV9 to TRBJ2-3, with unresolved D. Germline V CDR1 and CDR2: SGDLS, YYNGEE. This CDR3 region has 15 residues. Trimming removed 0 bases from V and 10 bases from J, with 18 bases in between. This CDR3 reads CASSVGGPLESSQYF. CDR3 nucleotides: TGTGCCAGCAGCGTAGGAGGCCCTCTAGAGTCGTCGCAGTATTTT.

The genes are TRBV5-1 and TRBJ1-2; possibly TRBD1 for D (5 bases). Between the trimmed V and J ends, which lost 5 bases and 5 bases, there was a span of 19 bases. The CDR3 is 15 amino acids. The germline V gene encodes CDR1 SGHRS and CDR2 YFSETQ. The CDR3 spells CASSVEPHGGYGYTF. The CDR3 DNA reads as TGCGCCAGCAGTGTTGAACCCCACGGGGGGTATGGCTACACCTTC.

The chain recombines TRBV15 with TRBJ2-7, with 7 bases fitting TRBD2. The V gene's germline CDR1 is LNHNV and CDR2 YYDKDF (reference sequence). This CDR3 is built from 16 residues. With 3 bases clipped from V and 2 bases from J, the junction kept 10 bases outside the gene matches. The CDR3 region is CATSRLALAETYEQYF. For the CDR3, the DNA is TGTGCCACCAGCAGGTTAGCCCTAGCGGAAACCTACGAGCAGTACTTC.

This clonotype has only one observation. V usage is TRBV29-1 and J usage is TRBJ2-2; a weak D match, TRBD1 (6 bases). There are 12 residues in the CDR3. The germline V gene encodes CDR1 SQVTM and CDR2 ANQGSEA. V was clipped by 3 bases and J by 5 bases, with 7 bases between them. The CDR3 DNA follows: TGCAGCGTTGAGCAGGGGACCGGGGAGCTGTTTTTT. This translates into CSVEQGTGELFF.

The rearrangement joins TRBV4-1 to TRBJ2-1; no clear D gene. The germline gives CDR1 MGHRA, CDR2 YSYEKL. The CDR3 contains 15 residues. V dropped 2 bases and J dropped 4 bases, with 12 bases sitting between them. The CDR3 region is CASSQLVATYNEQFF. CDR3 sequence (DNA): TGCGCCAGCAGCCAACTCGTTGCTACTTACAATGAGCAGTTCTTC.

The chain links TRBV20-1 to TRBJ2-7; no firm D call. V lost 6 bases and J 2 bases, leaving 11 bases between the germline ends. Germline V gives CDR1 DFQATT, CDR2 SNEGSKA (reference sequence). The CDR3 runs to 12 residues. CDR3 protein: CSAVRGPYEQYF. The CDR3 DNA is TGCAGTGCCGTAAGAGGACCCTACGAGCAGTACTTC.

The chain joins TRBV6-5 to TRBJ2-7; the match to TRBD2 covers 8 bases. The CDR3 runs 15 residues. In germline, CDR1 is MNHEY, CDR2 SVGAGI. V trimming: 0 bases; J trimming: 6 bases; junction bases outside the gene matches: 7. In DNA form, the CDR3 reads TGTGCCAGCAGTTACTCCGGGACTAGGGGCTCCGAGCAGTACTTC. It encodes CASSYSGTRGSEQYF.

CDR3 amino acids: CASSQPRQGNTEAFF. CDR3 coding DNA: TGCGCCAGCAGCCAGCCAAGACAGGGGAACACTGAAGCTTTCTTT. The chain has TRBV4-1 and TRBJ1-1; 7 bases are shared with TRBD1. The CDR3 has 15 amino acids. The V and J ends lost 3 bases and 1 base, in that order; junction bases with no gene match: 5. The V gene's germline CDR1 is MGHRA and CDR2 YSYEKL.